This T cell receptor beta chain was found in a study of PD-1 blockade in classical Hodgkin lymphoma. Background on the study: Administration of nivolumab to patients was at 3 mg/kg intravenously every 2 weeks. Findings and caveats of the study: Diminished baseline TCR diversity has been reported in newly diagnosed patients relative to healthy donors. By cycle point C4D1, TCR diversity had risen significantly in CD4+ cells (but not CD8+ cells).

Relapse after autologous stem cell transplantation occurred in every patient, and brentuximab vedotin exposure varied. Profiled with immunoSEQ multiplex PCR; TCRdb holds only in-frame clones, not every one. The profile shows tens of thousands of clones, just under 80% of them singletons. CDR1 and CDR2 (germline): SGHTA, FQGNSA. The V segment lost 5 bases and the J segment 5 bases; nucleotides outside the gene matches: 12. This CDR3 comprises 17 residues. This clone was seen a few times. Its antigen is undetermined. The sequence derives from a human donor with classical Hodgkin lymphoma. The genes are TRBV7-2 and TRBJ1-6, with 7 bases identical to TRBD1. Sequencing used peripheral blood mononuclear cells (PBMCs), obtained before the second cycle of nivolumab. CDR3 in DNA: TGTGCCAGCAGCCTAGTAACAGGGGCCGAAAATAATTCACCCCTCCACTTT. This encodes CASSLVTGAENNSPLHF. Full variable domain (missing parts from reference TRBV7-2 and TRBJ1-6): GAGVSQSPSNKVTEKGKDVELRCDPISGHTALYWYRQSLGQGLEFLIYFQGNSAPDKSGLPSDRFSAERTGGSVSTLTIQRTQQEDSAVYLCASSLVTGAENNSPLHFGNGTRLTVT.